The 9 T cell receptor beta chains below were found in one sample sequenced in a study of shared clonotypes between healthy human individuals. The table came from immunoSEQ multiplex PCR; TCRdb's copy has only in-frame clones and leaves some out. The top ten clones hold about 0.39% of a sample with 2.3 million or so clones, approximately 95% of them seen once. Sequencing input: naive CD4+ T cells from PBMCs. Subset indicated: CD45RA+ positively selected. The receptors shown here come from a young man in good health. Some clones in this sample may be carry-over from other donors' samples.

This clone came up once. This chain joins TRBV5-5 and TRBJ1-1; D gene unclear. Germline V gene sequence: CDR1 SGHKS, CDR2 YYEKEE (reference sequence). V was shortened by 2 bases and J by 4 bases, with 9 bases between the two germline ends. CDR3 length: 13 residues. CDR3 bases: TGTGCCAGCAGCTTTCGGGATCTCACTGAAGCTTTCTTT. Its translation is CASSFRDLTEAFF.

Details on this clone: At the DNA level, this CDR3 is encoded by other sequences in the same sample as well. The CDR3 nucleotides read TGTGCCAGCAGCCCGCTGAGCTCCTACGAGCAGTACTTC. It specifies CASSPLSSYEQYF. This chain joins TRBV7-9 and TRBJ2-7; D call uncertain. The CDR3 is made up of 13 amino acids. The V end was cut by 5 bases, the J end by 0 bases, with 8 bases between. Germline CDR1 SEHNR, CDR2 FQNEAQ (reference sequence).

CDR3 protein: CASSYTRHSNQPQHF. In nucleotides, the CDR3 is TGTGCCAGCAGTTACACTCGTCATAGCAATCAGCCCCAGCATTTT. This rearrangement joins TRBV6-5 to TRBJ1-5; D is unresolved. V lost 2 bases and J 0 bases, leaving 8 bases between the germline ends. The V gene's germline CDR1 is MNHEY and CDR2 SVGAGI. The CDR3 has 15 amino acids.

This rearrangement joins TRBV4-1 to TRBJ1-1, with unresolved D. V shed 6 bases and J shed 5 bases, with 7 bases lying between them. The CDR3 loop spans 11 amino acids. From germline, CDR1 is MGHRA and CDR2 YSYEKL. CDR3 protein: CASRGGTEAFF. The CDR3 DNA is TGCGCCAGCAGGGGTGGTACTGAAGCTTTCTTT.

This clone has only a few counts. The chain couples TRBV30 to TRBJ2-3; the D gene is possibly TRBD1 (5 bases). This CDR3 region has 12 residues. Trimming shortened V by 1 base and J by 4 bases, and 6 bases separated the two germline ends. Germline CDR1 is GTSNPN and CDR2 is SVGIG (reference sequence). Written as DNA, the CDR3 is TGTGCCTGGAGTGCAGGGTCAGATACGCAGTATTTT. Residues: CAWSAGSDTQYF. The full variable domain, in which reference TRBV30 and TRBJ2-3 provide the parts outside the CDR3, is SQTIHQWPATLVQPVGSPLSLECTVEGTSNPNLYWYRQAAGRGLQLLFYSVGIGQISSEVPQNLSASRPQDRQFILSSKKLLLSDSGFYLCAWSAGSDTQYFGPGTRLTVL.

The chain is built from TRBV27 and TRBJ2-5; D is possibly TRBD2 (5 bases). V dropped 3 bases and J dropped 7 bases, with 9 bases sitting between them. Germline assignment: CDR1 MNHEY and CDR2 SMNVEV (reference sequence). The length of the CDR3 is 12 residues. The DNA for the CDR3 is TGTGCCAGCAGTTTCCCACTAGGGACCCAGTACTTC. Translated: CASSFPLGTQYF.

V is TRBV11-2 and J is TRBJ1-1, with unresolved D. The CDR3 has 13 residues. Trimming removed 2 bases at V and 5 bases at J, with 9 bases between. Germline lookup yields CDR1 SGHAT and CDR2 FQNNGV. This CDR3 is CASSLLTVTEAFF. The CDR3 DNA reads as TGTGCCAGCAGCTTACTTACGGTAACTGAAGCTTTCTTT.

DNA of the CDR3: TGTGCCAGCAGCCAAGAAGGGAGCTCCTACGAGCAGTACTTC. Encoded protein: CASSQEGSSYEQYF. The J gene is TRBJ2-7, the V gene TRBV14; a weak D match, TRBD2 (5 bases). V lost 0 bases and J lost 0, with 6 bases in between. CDR1 and CDR2 (germline): SGHDN, FVKESK. The CDR3 has 14 amino acids.

The chain joins TRBV5-1 to TRBJ2-7; D might be TRBD1 (5 bases). In germline, CDR1 is SGHRS, CDR2 YFSETQ. The ends were cut back, 6 bases at V and 2 bases at J, with 12 bases in the middle. CDR3 length equals 13 residues. CDR3 amino acids: CASKPGLTYEQYF. DNA of the CDR3: TGCGCCAGCAAACCAGGGCTAACCTACGAGCAGTACTTC.